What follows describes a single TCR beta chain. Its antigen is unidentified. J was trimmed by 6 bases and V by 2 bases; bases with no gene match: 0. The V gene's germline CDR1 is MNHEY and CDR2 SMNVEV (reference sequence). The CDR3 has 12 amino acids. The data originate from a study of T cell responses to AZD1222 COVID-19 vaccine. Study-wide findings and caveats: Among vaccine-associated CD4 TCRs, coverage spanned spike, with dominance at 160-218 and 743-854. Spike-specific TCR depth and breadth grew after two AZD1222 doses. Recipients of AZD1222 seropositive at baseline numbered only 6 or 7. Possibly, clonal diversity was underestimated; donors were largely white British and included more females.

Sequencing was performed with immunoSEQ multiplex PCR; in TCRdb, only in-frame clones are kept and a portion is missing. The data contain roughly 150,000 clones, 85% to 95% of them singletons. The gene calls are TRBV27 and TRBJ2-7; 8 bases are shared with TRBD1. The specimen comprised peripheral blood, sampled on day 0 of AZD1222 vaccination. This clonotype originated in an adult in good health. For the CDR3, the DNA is TGTGCCAGCAGTTTAACAGGGGGCGAGCAGTACTTC. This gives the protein CASSLTGGEQYF.